This passage covers 28 T cell receptor beta chains from one sample sequenced in a study of graft-versus-host responses after intestinal transplantation (dated by TCRdb to the early 2020s). The library was built by means of the immunoSEQ multiplex PCR assay. The table comes from immuneACCESS by way of TCRdb, which keeps in-frame sequences with V and J called. Part of the clones is missing from these tables; in studies checked, under half for an unresolved V gene and the rest for unknown reasons. The table for this sample lists roughly 29,000 clones; roughly 93% of them were counted only once. 0.6% to 0.75% of the sample lies in the top ten. The sample here was PBMCs, taken 66 days after intestinal transplant. The receptors originated from a human patient who received an intestinal transplant, so some T cells may come from the graft donor.

V gene TRBV10-2 combines with J gene TRBJ2-1; 9 nucleotides agree with TRBD1. This CDR3 is built from 12 residues. The germline gives CDR1 WSHSY, CDR2 SAAADI. The junction had 3 bases not matched to a gene; V was cut back by 8 bases and J by 7 bases. In nucleotides, the CDR3 is TGCGCCAGCGGACAGGGGATGAATGAGCAGTTCTTC. The encoded protein is CASGQGMNEQFF.

The chain joins TRBV5-1 to TRBJ1-6; 9 bases match TRBD1. CDR3 length equals 17 residues. V gave up 4 bases and J gave up 7 bases; unmatched junction bases: 12. Germline CDR1 reads SGHRS; CDR2 reads YFSETQ. CDR3 region: CASSQDRGGEGNSPLHF. The CDR3 DNA sequence: TGCGCCAGCAGCCAGGACAGGGGAGGGGAGGGGAATTCACCCCTCCACTTT.

The rearrangement uses TRBV18 and TRBJ1-6; unclear D gene. Germline lookup yields CDR1 KGHSH and CDR2 LQKENI. Trimming stripped 2 bases from V and 13 bases from J, with 9 bases between. This CDR3 contains 12 residues. CDR3 nucleotide sequence: TGTGCCAGCTCACCAAGTAGAACCCCCCTCCACTTT. Its protein is CASSPSRTPLHF.

The chain combines TRBV7-9 with TRBJ1-1; D unclear. The V gene's germline CDR1 is SEHNR and CDR2 FQNEAQ (reference sequence). Trimming pared 4 bases from V and 4 bases from J, leaving 10 bases between. This CDR3 comprises 13 residues. In DNA, the CDR3 is TGTGCCAGCAGCTGGGGAGAGGGCACTGAAGCTTTCTTT. Protein: CASSWGEGTEAFF.

The V call is TRBV9, the J call TRBJ1-1; D possibly corresponds to TRBD1 (6 bases). This CDR3 is 16 amino acids long. The V and J ends lost 0 bases and 4 bases respectively, with 16 bases between them. The germline gives CDR1 SGDLS, CDR2 YYNGEE. The DNA for the CDR3 is TGTGCCAGCAGCGTAGGCAGGGGCGGGGGAGGCACTGAAGCTTTCTTT. This translates into CASSVGRGGGGTEAFF. Based on the CDR3 plus reference TRBV9 and TRBJ1-1, the full variable domain is DSGVTQTPKHLITATGQRVTLRCSPRSGDLSVYWYQQSLDQGLQFLIQYYNGEERAKGNILERFSAQQFPDLHSELNLSSLELGDSALYFCASSVGRGGGGTEAFFGQGTRLTVV.

The chain combines TRBV19 with TRBJ2-1; 7 positions agree with TRBD2. After removal of 3 bases from V and 6 bases from J, the junction contained 8 bases not matched to a gene. Germline V CDR1 and CDR2: LNHDA, SQIVND (reference sequence). This CDR3 is 15 amino acids long. DNA of the CDR3: TGTGCCAGTAGTATTGGGGCGGGAGCCGGCAATGAGCAGTTCTTC. Translating it yields CASSIGAGAGNEQFF.

This clone is a singleton in its sample. The chain uses TRBV9 and TRBJ2-5; 7 bases are a match to TRBD1. CDR1 and CDR2 from the germline V gene are SGDLS and YYNGEE. The CDR3 runs to 15 residues. Trimming removed 3 bases from V and 1 base from J; junction bases left unmatched: 6. In DNA, the CDR3 is TGTGCCAGCAGCGAGGGGACAGCCCTCCAAGAGACCCAGTACTTC. Translating it yields CASSEGTALQETQYF.

The V and J genes are TRBV7-9 and TRBJ2-1; D is perhaps TRBD1 (5 bases). V was trimmed by 5 bases and J by 9 bases, leaving 14 bases between them. This CDR3 region has 13 residues. Germline V gene sequence: CDR1 SEHNR, CDR2 FQNEAQ (reference sequence). The CDR3 nucleotides read TGTGCCAGCAGCAAGCCTACAGGCACTGAGCAGTTCTTC. It specifies CASSKPTGTEQFF. The whole variable domain, remainder taken from reference TRBV7-9 and TRBJ2-1, is DTGVSQNPRHKITKRGQNVTFRCDPISEHNRLYWYRQTLGQGPEFLTYFQNEAQLEKSRLLSDRFSAERPKGSFSTLEIQRTEQGDSAMYLCASSKPTGTEQFFGPGTRLTVL.

Only a few counts were recorded for this clone. J is TRBJ2-7 and V is TRBV21-1; the table gives TRBD1 as D, unverified against the DNA. TRBV21-1 is a listed pseudogene. This CDR3 region has 15 residues. CDR3 amino acids: CASRSAGTGADEQYF. Here the CDR3 DNA reads TGTGCCAGCAGATCCGCCGGGACAGGGGCGGACGAGCAGTACTTC.

The genes are TRBV2 and TRBJ1-4; D may be TRBD1 (5 bases). Germline values: CDR1 SNHLY, CDR2 FYNNEI. The CDR3 is 14 residues long. The germline V and J ends were trimmed by 2 bases and 7 bases, with 11 bases remaining between them. This CDR3 reads CASSELTGGEKLFF. CDR3 DNA: TGTGCCAGCAGTGAACTAACGGGGGGTGAAAAACTGTTTTTT.

This rearrangement joins TRBV2 to TRBJ2-1; D possibly corresponds to TRBD2 (6 bases). V was trimmed by 2 bases and J by 3 bases, leaving 11 bases between them. This CDR3 contains 15 residues. Germline V gene lookup returns CDR1 SNHLY and CDR2 FYNNEI. The CDR3 loop reads CASSEYPGVYNEQFF. CDR3 sequence (DNA): TGTGCCAGCAGTGAATATCCGGGGGTCTACAATGAGCAGTTCTTC.

The V call is TRBV10-1, the J call TRBJ1-1; maybe TRBD1 (6 bases). The CDR3 runs to 16 residues. CDR1 and CDR2 (germline): WNHNN, SYGVQD (reference sequence). V lost 6 bases, J lost 0 bases, and 17 bases lay in between. In DNA, the CDR3 is TGCGCCAGCAGACAAGGGGGAGTAGAGATGAACACTGAAGCTTTCTTT. Amino acid sequence: CASRQGGVEMNTEAFF.

The chain is built from TRBV7-6 and TRBJ2-5, with 10 bases fitting TRBD2. The germline CDR1 and CDR2 sequences are SGHVS and FNYEAQ. The CDR3 covers 16 residues. After removal of 5 bases from V and 9 bases from J, the junction contained 15 bases not matched to a gene. CDR3 amino acids: CASSPLLAGGLSAQYF. DNA of the CDR3: TGTGCCAGCAGCCCTCTCTTAGCGGGGGGACTTTCGGCCCAGTACTTC.

This chain joins TRBV30 and TRBJ1-2; 7 bases match TRBD1. CDR1 and CDR2 from the germline V gene are GTSNPN and SVGIG (reference sequence). The CDR3 runs to 14 residues. Trimming at V came to 1 base and at J to 1 base, leaving 3 bases not matched to a gene. CDR3 DNA: TGTGCCTGGAGTGAGGACAGGTATAACTATGGCTACACCTTC. Translation: CAWSEDRYNYGYTF. The complete variable domain, with remaining parts taken from reference TRBV30 and TRBJ1-2, reads SQTIHQWPATLVQPVGSPLSLECTVEGTSNPNLYWYRQAAGRGLQLLFYSVGIGQISSEVPQNLSASRPQDRQFILSSKKLLLSDSGFYLCAWSEDRYNYGYTFGSGTRLTVV.

This chain joins TRBV15 and TRBJ1-4; TRBD1 aligns across 8 bases. This CDR3 has 15 amino acids. V lost 5 bases to trimming and J lost 7 bases; unmatched junction nucleotides: 9. Germline CDR1 LNHNV, CDR2 YYDKDF (reference sequence). CDR3 DNA sequence: TGTGCCACCAGCGAAAATCAGGGGGCGAGTGAAAAACTGTTTTTT. Its protein product is CATSENQGASEKLFF.

This clone was seen a few times. The V gene is TRBV7-9, the J gene TRBJ1-1; D not certain. This CDR3 has 13 amino acids. The germline V and J ends were trimmed by 4 bases and 1 base, with 7 bases remaining between them. The germline V gene encodes CDR1 SEHNR and CDR2 FQNEAQ (reference sequence). Here the CDR3 reads CASSSQWNTEAFF. DNA of the CDR3: TGTGCCAGCAGCTCACAGTGGAACACTGAAGCTTTCTTT.

The chain uses TRBV7-9 and TRBJ1-1; maybe TRBD1 (6 bases). Germline V gene sequence: CDR1 SEHNR, CDR2 FQNEAQ (reference sequence). The CDR3 spans 15 residues. The V gene lost 2 bases and the J gene lost 7 bases, with 17 bases spanning the gap. CDR3 in DNA: TGTGCCAGCAGCTTAATAGGGGGAAACTGGGTTGAAGCTTTCTTT. This sequence encodes CASSLIGGNWVEAFF.

The J gene is TRBJ2-5, the V gene TRBV27; 7 positions match TRBD1. The DNA end is a closer match to TRBJ2-7, so the J assignment may be wrong. The CDR3 loop spans 14 amino acids. Germline V gene lookup returns CDR1 MNHEY and CDR2 SMNVEV (reference sequence). The CDR3 sequence is CASSSTGSGYEQYF. The CDR3 bases are TGTGCCAGCAGTTCGACAGGGTCCGGGTACGAGCAGTACTTC.

The rearrangement uses TRBV15 and TRBJ2-7; possible D gene TRBD1, 6 bases. The ends were cut back, 0 bases at V and 0 bases at J, with 6 bases in the middle. Germline V lookup: CDR1 LNHNV, CDR2 YYDKDF (reference sequence). This CDR3 is 14 amino acids long. The CDR3 DNA reads TGTGCCACCAGCAGAGAACAGGGCTCCTACGAGCAGTACTTC. Translating gives CATSREQGSYEQYF.

The chain joins TRBV15 to TRBJ2-7, with D hard to call. The CDR3 is made up of 18 amino acids. V was clipped by 4 bases and J by 2 bases, with 24 bases between them. Germline loops: CDR1 LNHNV, CDR2 YYDKDF (reference sequence). In DNA form, the CDR3 reads TGTGCCACCAGCACCCGAAGCCCGTTTGTTGTAGCAACCTACGAGCAGTACTTC. Protein: CATSTRSPFVVATYEQYF.

CDR3 amino acids: CASTPDFAGTGGGNTIYF. CDR3 nucleotide sequence: TGCGCCTCCACACCCGACTTTGCCGGGACAGGGGGCGGAAACACCATATATTTT. The gene calls are TRBV4-3 and TRBJ1-3, with 12 bases lining up with TRBD1. CDR1 and CDR2 (germline): LGHNA, YSLEER. Unmatched junction bases numbered 18, after V lost 11 bases and J lost 4 bases. The CDR3 totals 18 residues.

This chain connects TRBV6-4 to TRBJ2-4; 7 bases map to TRBD1. Unmatched junction bases numbered 3, after V lost 9 bases and J lost 1 base. The germline V gene has CDR1 MRHNA and CDR2 SNTAGT. This CDR3 contains 13 residues. This chain's CDR3 is CASNRGAKNIQYF. The CDR3 nucleotides are TGTGCCAGTAACAGGGGTGCCAAAAACATTCAGTACTTC.

The chain employs TRBV19 and TRBJ1-5; D is unclear. This CDR3 is built from 11 residues. Germline CDR1 reads LNHDA; CDR2 reads SQIVND (reference sequence). V was trimmed by 8 bases and J by 3 bases, leaving 5 bases between them. CDR3 bases: TGTGCCAGTGGATACAATCAGCCCCAGCATTTT. The encoded protein is CASGYNQPQHF.

V usage is TRBV7-9 and J usage is TRBJ1-2; D not certain. The V gene's germline CDR1 is SEHNR and CDR2 FQNEAQ (reference sequence). The V end was cut by 1 base, the J end by 4 bases, with 13 bases between. The CDR3 has 15 residues. CDR3 DNA: TGTGCCAGCAGCTTAGGTAACGACGGTATCTATGGCTACACCTTC. It yields the protein CASSLGNDGIYGYTF.

The CDR3, as DNA: TGTGCCAGCAGAGGCGGACAGGGCTCAGGAAACACCATATATTTT. Protein product: CASRGGQGSGNTIYF. The rearrangement links TRBV2 to TRBJ1-3, with 8 positions matching TRBD1. Per the germline V gene, CDR1 is SNHLY and CDR2 is FYNNEI. The J segment lost 4 bases and the V segment lost 6 bases, leaving 8 bases of the junction unmatched. The CDR3 contains 15 residues.

The chain uses TRBV5-1 and TRBJ2-1; D is unclear. Deletions cut 1 base from V and 12 bases from J, with 23 bases between. The germline CDR1 and CDR2 sequences are SGHRS and YFSETQ. CDR3 size: 16 residues. The DNA for the CDR3 is TGCGCCAGCAGCTTGCCCCGATCGACCCAAAGGCTCGGGCAGTTCTTC. It translates to CASSLPRSTQRLGQFF.

The J gene is TRBJ2-2, the V gene TRBV10-3, with 7 bases lining up with TRBD2. The germline V gene encodes CDR1 ENHRY and CDR2 SYGVKD. Trimming at V came to 1 base and at J to 0 bases, leaving 2 bases not matched to a gene. This CDR3 region has 16 residues. Here the CDR3 DNA reads TGTGCCATCAGTGAGTGGGGGGGACCGAACACCGGGGAGCTGTTTTTT. Translation gives CAISEWGGPNTGELFF.

Remarks on this clone: Other DNA sequences from this sample encode an identical CDR3 as well. The genes are TRBV18 and TRBJ1-2; 11 bases are a match to TRBD1. The CDR3 consists of 17 residues. CDR1 is KGHSH, CDR2 LQKENI, per germline. J lost 8 bases, V lost 2 bases, and 13 bases had no gene match. The CDR3 coding sequence is TGTGCCAGCTCACCAGTATTGGACGGGACAGGGGGGCGAGGCTACACCTTC. Protein: CASSPVLDGTGGRGYTF.